This T cell receptor (beta chain) was sequenced for a study of blood T cell repertoires in COVID-19. Assay used: immunoSEQ multiplex PCR; TCRdb lists only in-frame clones, some missing. The sample includes over 250,000 clones, approximately 82% seen only once; the top ten take 5%. CDR3 length: 14 residues. Looked up from germline, CDR1 is KGHDR and CDR2 is SFDVKD. V was cut by 1 base and J by 3 bases, with 8 bases left in between. The sequenced sample was PBMCs or T cells enriched from blood (not recorded which). The receptor's source is a middle-aged man who had been exposed to COVID-19. The V gene is TRBV24-1, the J gene TRBJ1-2; D is unresolved. CDR3 DNA sequence: TGTGCCACCAGTGATTTCACGGGTTACTATGGCTACACCTTC. Encoded protein: CATSDFTGYYGYTF.